These 24 T cell receptor beta chains were sequenced from one sample in a study of blood T cells in healthy people across ages. It was with a sample-barcoded 5' primer and a J-beta primer mix that a second PCR of about 6 to 12 cycles was run. MiXCR, applied by TCRdb to the 5' RACE reads, yields one record per CDR3 protein. The data hold 1,500,000 or so distinct CDR3 sequences, with approximately 39% observed a single time. Sequencing was carried out using blood. The origin of the receptors is a woman younger than 35 in good health.

The V gene is TRBV11-2, the J gene TRBJ1-2, with a weak D call TRBD1 (5 bases). This CDR3 spans 17 amino acids. Germline CDR1 SGHAT, CDR2 FQNNGV. V was clipped by 1 base and J by 4 bases, with 19 bases between them. The CDR3 DNA reads TGTGCCAGCAGCTTAGGTCTCAGGGAAGGACTCAGCTATGGCTACACCTTC. It is translated as CASSLGLREGLSYGYTF.

The chain employs TRBV29-1 and TRBJ2-6; tentative D call: TRBD1 (5 bases). This CDR3 has 16 amino acids. Germline CDR1 is SQVTM and CDR2 is ANQGSEA. Trimming stripped 7 bases from V and 1 base from J, with 17 bases between. Here the CDR3 reads CSGDTGRQSGANVLTF. Here the CDR3 DNA reads TGCAGCGGTGATACAGGAAGACAGTCTGGGGCCAACGTCCTGACTTTC.

The chain combines TRBV20-1 with TRBJ2-7, with 9 bases aligning to TRBD1. Germline lookup yields CDR1 DFQATT and CDR2 SNEGSKA (reference sequence). The V and J ends lost 6 bases and 7 bases, in that order; junction bases with no gene match: 10. The CDR3 loop spans 13 amino acids. The CDR3 region has the DNA TGCAGTGCCCCGGGACAGGGCTACAATGAGCAGTACTTC. This sequence encodes CSAPGQGYNEQYF.

This clonotype was picked up a small number of times. The chain carries TRBV20-1 and TRBJ1-2, with unresolved D. The CDR3 has 13 amino acids. The V end lost 5 bases, the J end lost 0 bases, and 10 bases lay between the germline ends. Germline values: CDR1 DFQATT, CDR2 SNEGSKA (reference sequence). The CDR3 nucleotides are TGCAGTGCTTTGACGGGTGCTAACTATGGCTACACCTTC. Protein product: CSALTGANYGYTF.

V gene TRBV9 combines with J gene TRBJ2-3; D is possibly TRBD1 (6 bases). Germline V gives CDR1 SGDLS, CDR2 YYNGEE. Between the trimmed V and J ends, which lost 3 bases and 0 bases, there was a span of 14 bases. The CDR3 is 16 residues long. The CDR3 spells CASSGPDSASTDTQYF. For the CDR3, the DNA is TGTGCCAGCAGCGGACCGGACAGTGCCAGCACAGATACGCAGTATTTT.

As regards this clonotype: The germline gene is not matched at one end of the junction; a read error may be the cause. CDR3 DNA: TGTGCTAGCAATTGGGGTGGGCCAGAGACCCAGTACTTC. Its protein product is CASNWGGPETQYF. The rearrangement joins TRBV28 to TRBJ2-5; D call uncertain. The CDR3 extends over 13 amino acids. Germline V lookup: CDR1 MDHEN, CDR2 SYDVKM.

Only a few counts were recorded for this clonotype. The gene calls are TRBV4-3 and TRBJ2-3; 7 nucleotides agree with TRBD2. The CDR3 length is 16 residues. Germline CDR1 LGHNA, CDR2 YSLEER. V lost 4 bases and J lost 5; bases outside the gene matches: 12. The CDR3 reads CASSPGAGTSVDTQYF. In nucleotides, the CDR3 is TGCGCCAGCAGCCCAGGAGCGGGGACGTCCGTAGATACGCAGTATTTT.

The rearrangement joins TRBV7-2 to TRBJ2-1, with 10 bases that match TRBD2. Germline V CDR1 and CDR2: SGHTA, FQGNSA. Losses at the gene ends were 0 bases for V and 9 bases for J; bases not matched to a gene: 5. The CDR3 totals 15 residues. The CDR3 reads CASSLALAGDIEQFF. The CDR3 DNA reads TGTGCCAGCAGCTTAGCGCTAGCGGGAGACATTGAGCAGTTCTTC.

The chain is built from TRBV4-1 and TRBJ1-5; D is unclear. Germline V lookup: CDR1 MGHRA, CDR2 YSYEKL. V lost 6 bases and J lost 1, with 13 bases in between. CDR3 length: 15 residues. The CDR3 DNA is TGCGCCAGCAGGGTCGGTCCCGGAAGCAATCAGCCCCAGCATTTT. This sequence encodes CASRVGPGSNQPQHF.

There are many counts of this clonotype. The rearrangement links TRBV12-3 or TRBV12-4 to TRBJ2-7; TRBD1 agrees at 10 bases. V gave up 4 bases and J gave up 1 base; unmatched junction bases: 1. There are 14 residues in the CDR3. The CDR3 DNA reads as TGTGCCAGCAGTTGGGACAGGGGTTCCTACGAGCAGTACTTC. Protein: CASSWDRGSYEQYF.

This clonotype was recorded a few times. This chain joins TRBV3-1 and TRBJ1-1; D unclear. V was cut by 1 base and J by 4 bases, with 10 bases left in between. The CDR3 runs 14 residues. Germline V gene data show CDR1 as LGHDT and CDR2 as YNNKEL (reference sequence). DNA for the CDR3: TGTGCCAGCAGCCAAGCGGGGTTGCGCACTGAAGCTTTCTTT. It yields the protein CASSQAGLRTEAFF.

This clonotype appeared a few times. The gene calls are TRBV28 and TRBJ2-7; D gene ambiguous. CDR1 MDHEN and CDR2 SYDVKM come from the germline V gene. V lost 11 bases, J lost 5 bases, and 16 bases lay in between. The CDR3 loop spans 12 amino acids. CDR3 coding DNA: TGTGCCTGCGGACCCGGGTGGAACGAGCAGTACTTC. The encoded protein is CACGPGWNEQYF. Full variable domain (remainder filled in from reference TRBV28 and TRBJ2-7): DVKVTQSSRYLVKRTGEKVFLECVQDMDHENMFWYRQDPGLGLRLIYFSYDVKMKEKGDIPEGYSVSREKKERFSLILESASTNQTSMYLCACGPGWNEQYFGPGTRLTVT.

The V call is TRBV12-3 or TRBV12-4, the J call TRBJ2-1; D is uncertain. The end of the DNA fits TRBJ2-7 better, so the J call may be wrong. The CDR3 loop spans 13 amino acids. As DNA, the CDR3 is TGTGCCAGCACTGAGCCAATGATCAATGAGCAGTACTTC. Translating it yields CASTEPMINEQYF.

The gene calls are TRBV9 and TRBJ2-1, with 11 nucleotides matching TRBD2. Germline lookup yields CDR1 SGDLS and CDR2 YYNGEE. J was trimmed by 7 bases and V by 0 bases; bases with no gene match: 6. This CDR3 is built from 16 residues. The CDR3 reads CASSVGLAGRENEQFF. The CDR3 DNA reads TGTGCCAGCAGCGTAGGACTAGCGGGAAGAGAGAATGAGCAGTTCTTC.

The genes are TRBV9 and TRBJ2-1, with D uncertain. V lost 9 bases and J 0 bases, leaving 10 bases between the germline ends. The CDR3 sequence is 13 residues long. Germline CDR1 reads SGDLS; CDR2 reads YYNGEE. The CDR3 loop reads CATRVGSYNEQFF. CDR3 nucleotides: TGTGCCACAAGGGTTGGCTCCTACAATGAGCAGTTCTTC.

The rearrangement uses TRBV5-5 and TRBJ2-7, with a possible D match to TRBD2 (5 bases). Trimming left V 4 bases short and J 7 bases short, with 15 bases between. Germline V gives CDR1 SGHKS, CDR2 YYEKEE (reference sequence). The CDR3 contains 13 residues. CDR3 loop: CASSVIGLREQYF. The CDR3 bases are TGTGCCAGCAGCGTGATCGGACTCCGGGAGCAGTACTTC.

This clonotype was found a few times. The gene calls are TRBV6-2 or TRBV6-3 and TRBJ2-1; TRBD2 agrees at 13 bases. Judging by the DNA end, TRBJ2-7 fits better; the J call may be wrong. The CDR3 loop spans 15 amino acids. The germline gives CDR1 MNHEY, CDR2 SVGEGT. CDR3 in amino acids: CASSNGLAGVNEQYF. The DNA for the CDR3 is TGTGCCAGCAGTAACGGACTAGCGGGAGTAAATGAGCAGTACTTC.

The chain has TRBV9 and TRBJ1-4, with 7 bases that match TRBD1. J gave up 7 bases and V 0 bases, and 6 bases lay outside the gene matches. The CDR3 runs to 15 residues. Looked up from germline, CDR1 is SGDLS and CDR2 is YYNGEE. The DNA of the CDR3 is TGTGCCAGCAGCGTAGAGGGGGCGTGGGGTGAAAAACTGTTTTTT. Translation gives CASSVEGAWGEKLFF.

This clonotype was seen more than once but under ten times. One end of the junction does not line up with germline, which may come from a read error. The V and J genes are TRBV6-1 and TRBJ1-5; D uncertain. Germline CDR1 is MNHNS and CDR2 is SASEGT. The CDR3 has 16 amino acids. The CDR3 sequence: CASSEGRHPSSQPQHF. In nucleotides, the CDR3 is TGTGCCAGCAGTGAAGGGCGGCACCCAAGCAGTCAGCCCCAGCATTTT.

V and J are TRBV7-9 and TRBJ2-7, with D perhaps TRBD1 (6 bases). The V and J ends lost 2 bases and 7 bases respectively, with 21 bases between them. The germline V gene encodes CDR1 SEHNR and CDR2 FQNEAQ (reference sequence). There are 16 residues in the CDR3. The CDR3 nucleotides are TGTGCCAGCAGCTTACAAAGGGTCACAGGGATCCATGAGCAGTACTTC. This gives the protein CASSLQRVTGIHEQYF.

Comment on this clonotype: A junction end diverges from the germline sequence, so it may reflect a read error. This chain uses TRBV7-2 with TRBJ1-1; 8 bases fit TRBD1. The V gene's germline CDR1 is SGHTA and CDR2 FQGNSA. The CDR3 has 15 residues. CDR3 amino acids: CANSSMTGAHTEAFF. The CDR3 DNA reads as TGTGCCAACAGCTCGATGACAGGGGCCCACACTGAAGCTTTCTTT. Full variable domain (outside the CDR3, taken from reference TRBV7-2 and TRBJ1-1): GAGVSQSPSNKVTEKGKDVELRCDPISGHTALYWYRQSLGQGLEFLIYFQGNSAPDKSGLPSDRFSAERTGGSVSTLTIQRTQQEDSAVYLCANSSMTGAHTEAFFGQGTRLTVV.

The chain is built from TRBV9 and TRBJ2-2; the D gene could be TRBD1 or TRBD2 (5 bases each). The length of the CDR3 is 15 residues. V lost 5 bases and J 1 base, leaving 12 bases between the germline ends. Germline CDR1 reads SGDLS; CDR2 reads YYNGEE. The CDR3 sequence: CASSLSGQNTGELFF. CDR3 nucleotide sequence: TGTGCCAGCAGTTTATCGGGGCAGAACACCGGGGAGCTGTTTTTT.

This clonotype has a handful of counts. The V gene is TRBV20-1, the J gene TRBJ2-1; D is possibly TRBD1 (5 bases). Germline V gene data show CDR1 as DFQATT and CDR2 as SNEGSKA (reference sequence). The CDR3 loop spans 16 amino acids. V was pared by 2 bases and J by 2 bases, with 16 bases between. CDR3 residues: CSARRGEAMPYNEQFF. DNA for the CDR3: TGCAGTGCTAGAAGGGGTGAGGCTATGCCCTACAATGAGCAGTTCTTC.

Concerning this clonotype: A read error may be the cause here, since a much bigger clone is one base away. J is TRBJ1-2 and V is TRBV4-1, with D perhaps matching TRBD1 (5 bases). The germline gives CDR1 MGHRA, CDR2 YSYEKL. The CDR3 extends over 12 amino acids. Trimming left V 5 bases short and J 8 bases short, with 12 bases between. This CDR3 reads CASSTGPEGYTF. The CDR3 region has the DNA TGCGCCAGCAGCACGGGGCCAGAGGGCTACACCTTC.